The subject of this entry is one T cell receptor beta chain. Its matching antigen is unknown. CDR3 size: 14 residues. The germline V gene encodes CDR1 MDHEN and CDR2 SYDVKM. Trimming cost V 10 bases and J 2 bases, with 15 bases left between them. This specimen comes from a study of cytomegalovirus exposure and HLA in healthy donors. Study-wide findings and caveats: In all likelihood, a cluster of highly shared sequence variants was a sequencing artifact. Many donors shared some public TCRs, even though most TCR sequences were rare. Earlier analysis yielded a pattern in which most TCR beta V segments were productive about 87% or about 30% of the time.

The PCR employed 60 Vbeta primers together with 13 Jbeta primers. Clones were sequenced by immunoSEQ multiplex PCR, and TCRdb holds only the in-frame ones, with some missing. The sample comprises about 210,000 clones, 86% of which are singletons, and roughly 0.32% rests with the top ten. The sequencing input was PBMCs. J is TRBJ1-5 and V is TRBV28, with a weak D call TRBD1 (5 bases). The TCR was taken from a woman aged 25 to 39 in good health and CMV-seronegative. CDR3 region: CATYPARGNQPQHF. Here the CDR3 DNA reads TGTGCCACCTATCCGGCCAGGGGCAATCAGCCCCAGCATTTT.